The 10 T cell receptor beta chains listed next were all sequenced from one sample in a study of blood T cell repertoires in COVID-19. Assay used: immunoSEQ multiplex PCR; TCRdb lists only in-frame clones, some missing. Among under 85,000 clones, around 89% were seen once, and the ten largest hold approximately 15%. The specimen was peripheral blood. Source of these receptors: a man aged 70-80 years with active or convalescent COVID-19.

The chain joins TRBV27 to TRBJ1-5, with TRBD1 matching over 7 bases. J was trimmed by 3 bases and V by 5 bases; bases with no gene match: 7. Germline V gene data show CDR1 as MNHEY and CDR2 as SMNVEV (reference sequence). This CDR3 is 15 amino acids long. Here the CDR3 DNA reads TGTGCCAGCAGTCCCCGGACAGGCCCCAATCAGCCCCAGCATTTT. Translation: CASSPRTGPNQPQHF.

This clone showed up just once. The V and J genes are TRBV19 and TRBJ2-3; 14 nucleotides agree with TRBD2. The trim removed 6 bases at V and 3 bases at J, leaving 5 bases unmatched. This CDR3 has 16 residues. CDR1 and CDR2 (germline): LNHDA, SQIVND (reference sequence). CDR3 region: CASRTSGRGFTDTQYF. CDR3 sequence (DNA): TGTGCCAGTAGGACTAGCGGGAGGGGTTTTACAGATACGCAGTATTTT.

The CDR3 region has the DNA TGTGCCAGCAGTCTCCAGGACAGGGATACCCACGAGCAGTACTTC. This sequence encodes CASSLQDRDTHEQYF. The chain combines TRBV28 with TRBJ2-7; 8 bases match TRBD1. This CDR3 region has 15 residues. Trimming cost V 5 bases and J 5 bases; bases outside gene matches: 11. Germline values: CDR1 MDHEN, CDR2 SYDVKM.

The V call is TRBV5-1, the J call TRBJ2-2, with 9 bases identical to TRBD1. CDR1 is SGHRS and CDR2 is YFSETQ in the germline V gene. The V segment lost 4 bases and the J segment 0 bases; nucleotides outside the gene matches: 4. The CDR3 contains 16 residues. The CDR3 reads CASSPGQGANTGELFF. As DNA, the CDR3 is TGCGCCAGCAGCCCGGGACAGGGAGCGAACACCGGGGAGCTGTTTTTT.

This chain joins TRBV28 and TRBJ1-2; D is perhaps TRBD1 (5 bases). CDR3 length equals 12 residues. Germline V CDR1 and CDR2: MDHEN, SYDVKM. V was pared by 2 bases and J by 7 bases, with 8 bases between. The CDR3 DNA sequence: TGTGCCAGCAGTTTACAGGGTCCTGGCTACACCTTC. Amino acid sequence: CASSLQGPGYTF.

The DNA of the CDR3 is TGTGCCAGCCGACTCAGCACTGAAGCTTTCTTT. This gives the protein CASRLSTEAFF. The chain is built from TRBV28 and TRBJ1-1, with D unresolved. Per the germline V gene, CDR1 is MDHEN and CDR2 is SYDVKM. The V gene lost 8 bases and the J gene lost 4 bases, with 8 bases spanning the gap. This CDR3 has 11 amino acids.

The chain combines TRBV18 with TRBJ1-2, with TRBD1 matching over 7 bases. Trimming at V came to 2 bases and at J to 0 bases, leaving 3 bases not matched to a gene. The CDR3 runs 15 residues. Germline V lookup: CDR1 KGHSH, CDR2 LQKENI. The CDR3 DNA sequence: TGTGCCAGCTCACCAGGGACAGCCGCTAACTATGGCTACACCTTC. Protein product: CASSPGTAANYGYTF.

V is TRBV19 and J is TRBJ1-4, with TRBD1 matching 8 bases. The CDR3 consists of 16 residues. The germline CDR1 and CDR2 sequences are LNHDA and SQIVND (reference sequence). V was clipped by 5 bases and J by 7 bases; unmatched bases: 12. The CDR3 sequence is CASSPPTGQAAEKLFF. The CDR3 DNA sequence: TGTGCCAGTAGTCCCCCGACGGGACAGGCCGCTGAAAAACTGTTTTTT. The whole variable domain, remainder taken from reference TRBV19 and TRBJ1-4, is DGGITQSPKYLFRKEGQNVTLSCEQNLNHDAMYWYRQDPGQGLRLIYYSQIVNDFQKGDIAEGYSVSREKKESFPLTVTSAQKNPTAFYLCASSPPTGQAAEKLFFGSGTQLSVL.

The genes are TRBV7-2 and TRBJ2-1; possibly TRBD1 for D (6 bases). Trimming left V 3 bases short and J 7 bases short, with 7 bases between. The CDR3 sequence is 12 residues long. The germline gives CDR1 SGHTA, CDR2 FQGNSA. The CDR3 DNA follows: TGTGCCAGCAGCTTCACAGGGAATGAGCAGTTCTTC. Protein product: CASSFTGNEQFF.

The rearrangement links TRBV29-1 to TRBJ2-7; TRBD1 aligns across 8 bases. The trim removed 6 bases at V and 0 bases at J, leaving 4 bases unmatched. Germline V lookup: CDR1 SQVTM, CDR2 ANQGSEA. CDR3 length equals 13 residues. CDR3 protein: CSVGQGSSYEQYF. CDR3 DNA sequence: TGCAGCGTCGGACAGGGAAGCTCCTACGAGCAGTACTTC.